These 9 T cell receptor beta chains share one sample of origin, sequenced in a study of T-cell memory formation after mild COVID-19. TCRdb redid the calling of the 5' RACE reads with MiXCR, one entry per CDR3 protein. The top ten clones hold approximately 21% of a sample with 300,000 to 350,000 distinct CDR3 sequences, roughly 13% of them seen once. The sample comprised PBMCs or a T cell subset sorted from them (not recorded which). These receptors came from a man aged 18 to 30 who had mild COVID-19 (a few samples of this study predate the infection). Cell type and time point are not known.

This clonotype turned up a few times. The chain carries TRBV11-2 and TRBJ2-7; D might be TRBD1 or TRBD2, each matching 5 bases. There are 15 residues in the CDR3. Germline CDR1 SGHAT, CDR2 FQNNGV. V lost 5 bases and J 6 bases, leaving 20 bases between the germline ends. The CDR3: CASSPRARSGSEQYV. The CDR3 DNA reads TGTGCCAGCAGCCCTCGGGCCCGGTCAGGGAGCGAGCAGTACGTC.

This clonotype came up a few times. The V call is TRBV11-2, the J call TRBJ1-1; TRBD1 agrees at 7 bases. Germline V gives CDR1 SGHAT, CDR2 FQNNGV. V gave up 5 bases and J gave up 11 bases; unmatched junction bases: 11. CDR3 length: 13 residues. In nucleotides, the CDR3 is TGTGCCAGCAGCGTCACAGGGGCGGTGTCGGCTTTCTTT. This translates into CASSVTGAVSAFF.

V gene TRBV28 combines with J gene TRBJ1-5; D is ambiguous. Germline V CDR1 and CDR2: MDHEN, SYDVKM. V was clipped by 6 bases and J by 7 bases, with 13 bases between them. The CDR3 spans 13 residues. CDR3 bases: TGTGCCAGCAGAGAGATTTTACGGCAGCCCCAGCATTTT. This translates into CASREILRQPQHF.

This clonotype was counted many times. V is TRBV7-2 and J is TRBJ1-6; D remains unclear. With 6 bases removed from V and 9 bases from J, the gap between germline ends came to 15 bases. This CDR3 has 14 residues. Germline V gene sequence: CDR1 SGHTA, CDR2 FQGNSA. Written as DNA, the CDR3 is TGTGCCAGCAGACGGCAGAAGGAGGGTTCACCCCTCCACTTT. Protein sequence: CASRRQKEGSPLHF.

The chain joins TRBV19 to TRBJ2-7; D may be TRBD1 (5 bases). The CDR3 has 15 residues. CDR1 is LNHDA, CDR2 SQIVND, per germline (reference sequence). Trimming shortened V by 1 base and J by 0 bases, and 10 bases separated the two germline ends. The CDR3 coding sequence is TGTGCCAGTAGTATAGCGCCCAGGGCCTCCTACGAGCAGTACTTC. As protein: CASSIAPRASYEQYF.

The chain has TRBV7-3 and TRBJ2-7; D tentatively reads TRBD1 or TRBD2 (7 bases each). The V end lost 11 bases, the J end lost 3 bases, and 20 bases lay between the germline ends. The CDR3 loop spans 14 amino acids. CDR1 is SGHTA, CDR2 FQGTGA, per germline. CDR3 sequence reads: CAYRRGGGIYEQYF. The CDR3 nucleotides read TGTGCCTATCGAAGGGGAGGGGGCATCTACGAGCAGTACTTC.

This clonotype appeared a few times. The chain carries TRBV7-2 and TRBJ2-7; 7 nucleotides match TRBD1. This CDR3 contains 12 residues. V gave up 0 bases and J gave up 8 bases; unmatched junction bases: 1. Looked up from germline, CDR1 is SGHTA and CDR2 is FQGNSA. The CDR3 DNA sequence: TGTGCCAGCAGCTTAGCGACAGGGAAGCAGTACTTC. Amino acids: CASSLATGKQYF.

There are a few counts of this clonotype. This chain connects TRBV29-1 to TRBJ2-6; no clear D gene. Trimming shortened V by 6 bases and J by 2 bases, and 11 bases separated the two germline ends. The CDR3 is made up of 14 amino acids. CDR1 and CDR2 from the germline V gene are SQVTM and ANQGSEA. DNA for the CDR3: TGCAGCGTAGAAACAGAAGCTGGGGCCAACGTCCTGACTTTC. Protein product: CSVETEAGANVLTF.

The chain links TRBV6-6 to TRBJ2-7, with 7 bases that match TRBD2. The germline CDR1 and CDR2 sequences are MNHNY and SVGAGI (reference sequence). V dropped 6 bases and J dropped 2; count of bases not matched to a gene: 13. The CDR3 spans 16 residues. CDR3 nucleotides: TGTGCCAGCAGCATCCTACCTACTGGGACTACCTACGAGCAGTACTTC. Translated, it gives CASSILPTGTTYEQYF.